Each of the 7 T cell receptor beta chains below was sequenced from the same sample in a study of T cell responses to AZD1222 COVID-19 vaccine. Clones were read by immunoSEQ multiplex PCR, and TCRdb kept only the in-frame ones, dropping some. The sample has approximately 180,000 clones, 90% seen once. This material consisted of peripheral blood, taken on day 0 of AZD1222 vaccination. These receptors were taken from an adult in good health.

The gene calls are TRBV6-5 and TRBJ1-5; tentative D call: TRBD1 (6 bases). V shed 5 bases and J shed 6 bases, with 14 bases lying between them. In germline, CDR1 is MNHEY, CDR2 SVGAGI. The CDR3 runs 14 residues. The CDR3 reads CASSTGLWGQPQHF. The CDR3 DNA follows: TGTGCCAGCAGTACAGGGCTCTGGGGTCAGCCCCAGCATTTT.

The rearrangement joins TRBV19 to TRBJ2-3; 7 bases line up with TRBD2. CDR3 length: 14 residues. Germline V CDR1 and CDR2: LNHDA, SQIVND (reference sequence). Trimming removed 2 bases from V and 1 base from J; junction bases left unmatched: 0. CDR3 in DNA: TGTGCCAGTAGTATAAGCGGGGGCACAGATACGCAGTATTTT. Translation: CASSISGGTDTQYF.

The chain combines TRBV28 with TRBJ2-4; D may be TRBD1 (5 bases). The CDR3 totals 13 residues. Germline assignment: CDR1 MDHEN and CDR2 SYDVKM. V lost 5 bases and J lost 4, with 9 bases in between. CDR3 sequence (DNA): TGTGCCAGCAGTCAGGGTGGGAAAAACATTCAGTACTTC. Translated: CASSQGGKNIQYF.

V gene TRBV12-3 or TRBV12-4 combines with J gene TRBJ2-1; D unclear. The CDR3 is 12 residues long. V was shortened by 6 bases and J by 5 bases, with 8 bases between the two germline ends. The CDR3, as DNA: TGTGCCAGCAGACGTACAGACAATGAGCAGTTCTTC. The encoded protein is CASRRTDNEQFF.

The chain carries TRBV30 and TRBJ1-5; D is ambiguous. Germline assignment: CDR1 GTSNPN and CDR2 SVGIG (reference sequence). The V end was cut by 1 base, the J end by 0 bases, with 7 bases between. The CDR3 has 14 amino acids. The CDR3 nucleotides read TGTGCCTGGAGTGAAAACGGTAGCAATCAGCCCCAGCATTTT. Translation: CAWSENGSNQPQHF.

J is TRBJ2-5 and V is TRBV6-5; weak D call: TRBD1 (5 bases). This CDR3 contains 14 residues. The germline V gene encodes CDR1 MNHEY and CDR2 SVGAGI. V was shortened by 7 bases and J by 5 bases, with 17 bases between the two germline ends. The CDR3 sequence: CASTVAGSVETQYF. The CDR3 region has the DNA TGTGCCAGCACCGTGGCAGGGTCGGTGGAGACCCAGTACTTC.

For the CDR3, the DNA is TGTGCCAGCAGCGAGGGGACGAGGTACGAGCAGTACTTC. Encoded protein: CASSEGTRYEQYF. V and J are TRBV7-2 and TRBJ2-7; D is possibly TRBD1 or TRBD2 (5 bases each). In germline, CDR1 is SGHTA, CDR2 FQGNSA. Trimming took 5 bases from V and 4 from J, leaving 12 bases between them. This CDR3 contains 13 residues.